This is a list of T cell receptor beta chains from one sample in a study of T cells after posttransplantation cyclophosphamide. Only in-frame clones appear in the TCRdb table, and some are missing; sequencing was by immunoSEQ multiplex PCR. The data contain 9,700 or so clones, roughly 98% of them seen just once; the ten biggest clones take up around 0.25%. Sequencing was performed on naive CD4+ T cells sorted from PBMCs. The receptor set was obtained from a woman aged 60-75 years in good health, CMV-negative, and a related stem cell transplant donor. Both conserved end residues are part of each CDR3. Fields, in order: V gene, clone size, J gene, D gene, CDR3 DNA, CDR3 protein. A D gene is named only where the DNA matches it firmly. For some rows the clone size is stated as once, few or many, or as a class when expanded; others skip it.

V: TRBV19; size: once; J: TRBJ2-2; D: .; DNA: TGTGCCAGTAGTATACGCCCCTCGGGCACCGGGGAGCTGTTTTTT; CDR3: CASSIRPSGTGELFF
V: TRBV2; size: .; J: TRBJ2-2; D: TRBD2; DNA: TGTGCCAGCAGTTCGACTAGCGGGGGGATCAGCACCGGGGAGCTGTTTTTT; CDR3: CASSSTSGGISTGELFF
V: TRBV28; size: .; J: TRBJ1-2; D: .; DNA: TGTGCCAGCAGTGAATATGCCCCCAGGGCTGGCTACACCTTC; CDR3: CASSEYAPRAGYTF
V: TRBV18; size: .; J: TRBJ2-4; D: TRBD1; DNA: TGTGCCAGCTCACCCCCGACAGGGAGTTTGATGGCCAAAAACATTCAGTACTTC; CDR3: CASSPPTGSLMAKNIQYF
V: TRBV4-3; size: .; J: TRBJ1-5; D: TRBD1; DNA: TGCGCCAGCAGCCGCACAGGGGGCGTGGGCAATCAGCCCCAGCATTTT; CDR3: CASSRTGGVGNQPQHF
V: TRBV9; size: .; J: TRBJ1-4; D: .; DNA: TGTGCCAGCAGCGCCGGGACAAGGGTAATTGCTGAAAAACTGTTTTTT; CDR3: CASSAGTRVIAEKLFF
V: TRBV19; size: .; J: TRBJ2-3; D: TRBD1; DNA: TGTGCCAGTAGTACTAGACAGGGGCGCACAGATACGCAGTATTTT; CDR3: CASSTRQGRTDTQYF
V: TRBV2; size: once; J: TRBJ2-6; D: .; DNA: TGTGCCAGCATATACGGCTCTGGGGCCAACGTCCTGACTTTC; CDR3: CASIYGSGANVLTF
V: TRBV6-6; size: .; J: TRBJ2-5; D: TRBD1; DNA: TGTGCCAGCAGTTACCCAACAGGGGTACTTGGGGAGACCCAGTACTTC; CDR3: CASSYPTGVLGETQYF
V: TRBV7-2; size: once; J: TRBJ2-5; D: .; DNA: TGTGCCAGCAGCTTAGATAGGGGCAGGGGTGAGACCCAGTACTTC; CDR3: CASSLDRGRGETQYF
V: TRBV7-6; size: once; J: TRBJ2-1; D: TRBD2; DNA: TGTGCCAGCAGCGGGACTAGCGGGTCCTACAATGAGCAGTTCTTC; CDR3: CASSGTSGSYNEQFF
V: TRBV2; size: .; J: TRBJ2-1; D: TRBD2; DNA: TGTGCCAGCAGTGAAAGGGCGGGAGGCCCCTCCACCTCCCGGTTCTTC; CDR3: CASSERAGGPSTSRFF
V: TRBV5-4; size: .; J: TRBJ2-3; D: .; DNA: TGTGCCAGCAGCTTGGATCGGGGTACGCAGTATTTT; CDR3: CASSLDRGTQYF
V: TRBV4-3; size: once; J: TRBJ2-3; D: TRBD2; DNA: TGCGCCAGCAGCCTTCAAGTTGGGCGGGGGGTGGAAGATACGCAGTATTTT; CDR3: CASSLQVGRGVEDTQYF
V: TRBV27; size: .; J: TRBJ2-2; D: .; DNA: TGTGCCAGCACTGGGGGCTCCAACACCGGGGAGCTGTTTTTT; CDR3: CASTGGSNTGELFF
V: TRBV7-2; size: .; J: TRBJ2-7; D: .; DNA: TGTGCCAGCAGCTTTCTGGGGGGGCCGTCCTACGAGCAGTACTTC; CDR3: CASSFLGGPSYEQYF
V: TRBV29-1; size: .; J: TRBJ1-1; D: TRBD1; DNA: TGCAGCGTAAACAGGGGTAGCGGCACTGAAGCTTTCTTT; CDR3: CSVNRGSGTEAFF
V: TRBV5-1; size: .; J: TRBJ2-5; D: TRBD1; DNA: TGCGCCAGCAGCCAGGGACAGTCACAAGAGACCCAGTACTTC; CDR3: CASSQGQSQETQYF
V: TRBV4-2; size: .; J: TRBJ2-7; D: .; DNA: TGTGCCAGCAGCCAAGATAGGACGAGCGGGTACGAGCAGTACTTC; CDR3: CASSQDRTSGYEQYF
V: TRBV28; size: .; J: TRBJ1-6; D: .; DNA: TGTGCCAGCAGTCCGACAGGACCTAATTCACCCCTCCACTTT; CDR3: CASSPTGPNSPLHF
V: TRBV19; size: .; J: TRBJ2-1; D: TRBD2; DNA: TGTGCCAGTAGTGGTAGCGGGAGGGCATACAATGAGCAGTTCTTC; CDR3: CASSGSGRAYNEQFF
V: TRBV19; size: .; J: TRBJ2-7; D: .; DNA: TGTGCCAGCAGTAACAGGGTAGGCGACGAGCAGTACTTC; CDR3: CASSNRVGDEQYF
V: TRBV15; size: .; J: TRBJ1-5; D: .; DNA: TGTGCCACCAGCCAAGTGGGCAGGGTAGGGAATCAGCCCCAGCATTTT; CDR3: CATSQVGRVGNQPQHF
V: TRBV6-5; size: .; J: TRBJ2-2; D: TRBD2; DNA: TGTGCCAGCAGTGCGACTAGCATCGGGGAGCTGTTTTTT; CDR3: CASSATSIGELFF
V: TRBV7-8; size: few; J: TRBJ2-7; D: TRBD2; DNA: TGTGCCAGCAGCCCAAGACTAGCGATCTCCTACGAGCAGTACTTC; CDR3: CASSPRLAISYEQYF
V: TRBV7-2; size: .; J: TRBJ1-6; D: .; DNA: TGTGCCAGCAGCCCCGGCAGGGATAATTCCCCCCTCCACTTT; CDR3: CASSPGRDNSPLHF
V: TRBV19; size: .; J: TRBJ1-5; D: TRBD1; DNA: TGTGCCAGTAGGAAAACAGGGGGCTTCCAGCCCCAGCATTTT; CDR3: CASRKTGGFQPQHF
V: TRBV7-8; size: .; J: TRBJ1-5; D: .; DNA: TGTGCCAGCAGCTCAGGACAGTTCAATCAGCCCCAGCATTTT; CDR3: CASSSGQFNQPQHF
V: TRBV19; size: .; J: TRBJ2-5; D: .; DNA: TGTGCCAGTAGTCGACCAGGGGACCCTATCCAAGAGACCCAGTACTTC; CDR3: CASSRPGDPIQETQYF
V: TRBV28; size: .; J: TRBJ2-2; D: TRBD1; DNA: TGTGCCAGCAGTTTTGGGACAGGGTATTTTTCGCACACCGGGGAGCTGTTTTTT; CDR3: CASSFGTGYFSHTGELFF
V: TRBV6-6; size: .; J: TRBJ2-7; D: TRBD1; DNA: TGTGCCAGCAGTTACACCCGGGACAGGGGCGAGCAGTACTTC; CDR3: CASSYTRDRGEQYF
V: TRBV7-2; size: .; J: TRBJ2-2; D: TRBD2; DNA: TGTGCCAGCAGCTATCGGACTAGCGGGAGTAACGGGGAGCTGTTTTTT; CDR3: CASSYRTSGSNGELFF
V: TRBV27; size: .; J: TRBJ2-1; D: .; DNA: TGTGCCAGCATGCGGTTCGGCAATATGCGGCAGTTCTTC; CDR3: CASMRFGNMRQFF
V: TRBV29-1; size: .; J: TRBJ2-1; D: .; DNA: TGCAGCGTGGCTTACAGGTCGAGCTCCTACAATGAGCAGTTCTTC; CDR3: CSVAYRSSSYNEQFF
V: TRBV7-2; size: .; J: TRBJ2-2; D: .; DNA: TGTGCCAGCAGCCTAAGGTTTCAGGGTTTGGACACCGGGGAGCTGTTTTTT; CDR3: CASSLRFQGLDTGELFF
V: TRBV28; size: .; J: TRBJ1-6; D: .; DNA: TGTGCCAGCAGTCCATGGGACACGAGCTCCTATAATTCACCCCTCCACTTT; CDR3: CASSPWDTSSYNSPLHF
V: TRBV7-3; size: .; J: TRBJ2-3; D: .; DNA: TGTGCCAGCAGCTTTGGCCGGGGAGATACGCAGTATTTT; CDR3: CASSFGRGDTQYF
V: TRBV11-3; size: .; J: TRBJ2-1; D: .; DNA: TGTGCCAGCAGCACCCGAGCGGGACACTACAATGAGCAGTTCTTC; CDR3: CASSTRAGHYNEQFF